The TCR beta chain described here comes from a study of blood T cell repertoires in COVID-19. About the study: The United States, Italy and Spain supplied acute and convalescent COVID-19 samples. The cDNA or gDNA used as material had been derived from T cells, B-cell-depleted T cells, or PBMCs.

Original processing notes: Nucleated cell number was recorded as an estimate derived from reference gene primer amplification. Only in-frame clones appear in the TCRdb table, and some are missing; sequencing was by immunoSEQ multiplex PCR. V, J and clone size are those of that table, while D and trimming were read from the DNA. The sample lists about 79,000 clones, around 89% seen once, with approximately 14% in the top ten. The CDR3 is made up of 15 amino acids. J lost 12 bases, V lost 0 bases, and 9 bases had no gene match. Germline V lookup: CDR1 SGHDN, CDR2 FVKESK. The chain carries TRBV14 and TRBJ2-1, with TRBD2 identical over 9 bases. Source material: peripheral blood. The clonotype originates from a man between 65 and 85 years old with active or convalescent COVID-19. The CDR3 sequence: CASSQELAGSGWQFF. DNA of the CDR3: TGTGCCAGCAGCCAAGAGCTAGCGGGATCGGGGTGGCAGTTCTTC.